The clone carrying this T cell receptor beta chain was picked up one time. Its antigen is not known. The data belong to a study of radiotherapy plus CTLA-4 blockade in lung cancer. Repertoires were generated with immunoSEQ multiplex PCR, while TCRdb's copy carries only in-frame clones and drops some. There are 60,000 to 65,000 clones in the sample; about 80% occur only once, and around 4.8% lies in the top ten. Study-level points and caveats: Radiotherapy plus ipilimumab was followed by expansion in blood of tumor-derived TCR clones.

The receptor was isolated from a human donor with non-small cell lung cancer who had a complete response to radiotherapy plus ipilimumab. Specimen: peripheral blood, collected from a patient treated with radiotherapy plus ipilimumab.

For the CDR3, the DNA is TGTGCCAGCAGCGTCACTAGTGGTAGCACAGATACGCAGTATTTT. Translation: CASSVTSGSTDTQYF. V gene TRBV9 combines with J gene TRBJ2-3; tentatively, D is TRBD2 (5 bases). The CDR3 is made up of 15 amino acids. Between the trimmed V and J ends, which lost 2 bases and 0 bases, there was a span of 10 bases. CDR1 is SGDLS, CDR2 YYNGEE, per germline.